This T cell receptor beta chain was retrieved from a study of regulatory T cells in long-lasting Graves disease. The length of the CDR3 is 14 residues. Germline V gives CDR1 MDHEN, CDR2 SYDVKM. Time point given: persistent/refractory GD, antithyroid drugs over 5 years with positive TRAb. Researchers made the TCR library from RNA that was extracted from PBMCs. There are many counts of this clonotype. The target antigen is unknown. The germline gene is not matched at one end of the junction; a read error may be the cause. Through Arm-PCR of CDR3 regions and iRepertoire HTBI primers, TCR beta libraries were built. TCRdb processed the multiplex PCR reads anew with MiXCR; each CDR3 protein has one entry. The sample shows roughly 490,000 distinct CDR3 sequences, around a fifth of them seen only once. Study results and caveats: Favoring TRBV28, TRBJ1-2 and TRBJ2-5 was a feature seen in persistent disease. Small sample size may have lowered accuracy.

This clonotype was sampled from a female donor with Graves disease. The rearrangement uses TRBV28 and TRBJ2-5; TRBD1 matches 7 bases. The sample in question was peripheral blood mononuclear cells (PBMCs), obtained when the disease was refractory, from a patient treated with antithyroid drugs. Written as DNA, the CDR3 is TGTGCCAGCAGCCAACTGACAGGGCAAGAGGCCCAGTACTTC. Residues: CASSQLTGQEAQYF.